The 14 T cell receptor beta chains reported below all come from one sample, sequenced in a study of spatial heterogeneity in lung cancer. Time point in this sample: sample taken at primary tumor resection. TCRdb used MiXCR to reprocess the 5' RACE reads, holding one entry per CDR3 protein. Among 30,000 to 45,000 distinct CDR3 sequences listed, 3.1% were seen once. The specimen was normal lung tissue next to the tumor, collected at surgery. All receptors derive from a male donor with early-stage non-small cell lung cancer.

This clonotype has a count of ten or more. V gene TRBV5-1 combines with J gene TRBJ2-7; D is ambiguous. Looked up from germline, CDR1 is SGHRS and CDR2 is YFSETQ. CDR3 length: 13 amino acids. Between the trimmed V and J ends, which lost 8 bases and 6 bases, there was a span of 18 bases. The CDR3 reads CASPIPPLCEQYF. The CDR3 DNA sequence: TGCGCCAGTCCTATCCCCCCATTGTGCGAGCAGTACTTC.

The chain is built from TRBV6-5 and TRBJ1-2; 7 bases agree with TRBD1. CDR3 length equals 15 residues. V was pared by 0 bases and J by 4 bases, with 5 bases of the junction left unmatched. Germline values: CDR1 MNHEY, CDR2 SVGAGI. CDR3: CASSYSAGGGYGYTF. The CDR3 nucleotides read TGTGCCAGCAGTTACTCGGCAGGGGGTGGCTATGGCTACACCTTC.

There are many counts of this clonotype. The genes are TRBV7-9 and TRBJ2-1; no definite D call. The V gene lost 10 bases and the J gene lost 4 bases, with 11 bases spanning the gap. This CDR3 has 12 residues. The germline V gene encodes CDR1 SEHNR and CDR2 FQNEAQ (reference sequence). The CDR3 loop is CATEAQYNEQFF. CDR3 in DNA: TGTGCCACCGAAGCCCAGTACAATGAGCAGTTCTTC.

This clonotype showed up many times. This sequence joins TRBV7-2 and TRBJ2-7; perhaps D is TRBD1 or TRBD2 (6 bases each). This CDR3 comprises 13 residues. V lost 5 bases and J lost 0, with 8 bases in between. Looked up from germline, CDR1 is SGHTA and CDR2 is FQGNSA. The CDR3 region has the DNA TGTGCCAGCAGCGCGGGACACTCCTACGAGCAGTACTTC. It is translated as CASSAGHSYEQYF.

This clonotype showed up many times. CDR3 DNA sequence: TGTGCCAGCAGCCCTTGGTCTTGGGGGACCGGAGATACGCAGTATTTT. Its protein product is CASSPWSWGTGDTQYF. This rearrangement joins TRBV4-2 to TRBJ2-3, with D possibly being TRBD1 or TRBD2 (5 bases each). Germline-derived CDR1 and CDR2 are LGHNA and YNFKEQ. The CDR3 is 16 amino acids. With 4 bases removed from V and 5 bases from J, the gap between germline ends came to 19 bases.

This chain links TRBV10-3 with TRBJ2-3; D gene ambiguous. The CDR3 runs to 11 residues. From germline, CDR1 is ENHRY and CDR2 SYGVKD. The CDR3 DNA is TGTGGGACCAGGCAGGAGGATACGCAGTATTTT. Translated: CGTRQEDTQYF.

This clonotype was observed many times. The gene calls are TRBV20-1 and TRBJ2-7, with D hard to call. With 2 bases removed from V and 7 bases from J, the gap between germline ends came to 9 bases. CDR1 and CDR2 from the germline V gene are DFQATT and SNEGSKA (reference sequence). This CDR3 spans 11 amino acids. Here the CDR3 reads CSARPLLEQYF. The CDR3 DNA is TGCAGTGCTAGACCCCTATTGGAGCAGTACTTC.

V is TRBV7-2 and J is TRBJ2-3; the D gene is possibly TRBD2 (6 bases). CDR3 length: 14 residues. Trimming left V 2 bases short and J 1 base short, with 7 bases between. Germline CDR1 and CDR2: SGHTA and FQGNSA. The CDR3 region is CASSLSSGTDTQYF. The DNA of the CDR3 is TGTGCCAGCAGCTTATCTAGCGGCACAGATACGCAGTATTTT.

In regard to this clonotype: A read error is possible here, since a much larger clone lies one base away. This sequence joins TRBV28 and TRBJ1-1; D unresolved. Germline V CDR1 and CDR2: MDHEN, SYDVKM. The CDR3 consists of 12 residues. V lost 3 bases and J lost 11, with 13 bases in between. In DNA, the CDR3 is TGTGCCAGCAGTTTGAGGTGGGGTCGCGCTTTCTTT. This encodes CASSLRWGRAFF.

This clonotype came up many times. The rearrangement joins TRBV28 to TRBJ2-3; 8 positions agree with TRBD2. CDR3 length: 15 residues. J lost 4 bases, V lost 4 bases, and 7 bases had no gene match. CDR1 and CDR2 (germline): MDHEN, SYDVKM. This chain's CDR3 is CASSSGPSGPDTQYF. The CDR3 coding sequence is TGTGCCAGCAGTTCCGGCCCTAGCGGGCCAGATACGCAGTATTTT.

This clonotype was seen ten or more times. The gene calls are TRBV29-1 and TRBJ2-1, with TRBD2 matching over 7 bases. From germline, CDR1 is SQVTM and CDR2 ANQGSEA. The CDR3 has 12 amino acids. V lost 7 bases, J lost 4 bases, and 4 bases stayed unmatched. CDR3 loop: CSASGGYNEQFF. DNA of the CDR3: TGCAGCGCGTCGGGGGGTTACAATGAGCAGTTCTTC.

This clonotype was detected many times. V gene TRBV4-1 combines with J gene TRBJ2-3, with D hard to call. V shed 1 base and J shed 0 bases, with 5 bases lying between them. The CDR3 contains 14 residues. Germline V gene lookup returns CDR1 MGHRA and CDR2 YSYEKL. In DNA, the CDR3 is TGCGCCAGCAGCCAAGTTGGGAGCACAGATACGCAGTATTTT. Translated: CASSQVGSTDTQYF.

This clonotype was observed many times. The chain employs TRBV29-1 and TRBJ1-1; D perhaps matches TRBD1 (6 bases). In germline, CDR1 is SQVTM, CDR2 ANQGSEA. CDR3 length equals 14 residues. V dropped 7 bases and J dropped 0 bases, with 15 bases sitting between them. CDR3 amino acids: CSAVGQRLNTEAFF. CDR3 DNA sequence: TGCAGCGCCGTAGGACAGAGATTGAACACTGAAGCTTTCTTT.

V gene TRBV5-6 combines with J gene TRBJ2-2; no definite D call. Deletions cut 4 bases from V and 7 bases from J, with 17 bases between. The CDR3 contains 15 residues. CDR1 and CDR2 from the germline V gene are SGHDT and YYEEEE. The CDR3 region is CASSRYGYGDGELFF. The CDR3 DNA is TGTGCCAGCAGCCGGTACGGGTACGGCGACGGGGAGCTGTTTTTT.